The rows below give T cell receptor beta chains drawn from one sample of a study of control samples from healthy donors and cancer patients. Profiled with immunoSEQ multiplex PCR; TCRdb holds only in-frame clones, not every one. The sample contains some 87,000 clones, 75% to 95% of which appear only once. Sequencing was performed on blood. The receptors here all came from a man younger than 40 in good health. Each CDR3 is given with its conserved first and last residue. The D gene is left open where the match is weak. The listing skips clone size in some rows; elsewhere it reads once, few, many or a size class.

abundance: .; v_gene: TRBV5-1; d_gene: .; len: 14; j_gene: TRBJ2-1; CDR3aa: CASSLSDALNEQFF; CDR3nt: TGCGCCAGCAGCTTGAGTGATGCGTTGAATGAGCAGTTCTTC
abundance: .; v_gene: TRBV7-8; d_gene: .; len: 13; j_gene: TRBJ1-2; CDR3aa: CASSSSGPYGYTF; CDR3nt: TGTGCCAGCAGCTCGTCAGGCCCCTATGGCTACACCTTC
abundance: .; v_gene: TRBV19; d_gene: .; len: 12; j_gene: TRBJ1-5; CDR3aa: CASAPPLEPQHF; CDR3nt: TGTGCCAGCGCCCCCCCTCTTGAACCCCAGCATTTT
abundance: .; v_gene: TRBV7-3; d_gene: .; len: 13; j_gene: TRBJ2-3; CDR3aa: CASSRHSVDTQYF; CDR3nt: TGTGCCAGCAGCCGCCACAGTGTAGATACGCAGTATTTT
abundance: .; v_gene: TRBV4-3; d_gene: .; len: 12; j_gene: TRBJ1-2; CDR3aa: CASSQEGYGYTF; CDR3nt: TGCGCCAGCAGCCAAGAGGGTTATGGCTACACCTTC
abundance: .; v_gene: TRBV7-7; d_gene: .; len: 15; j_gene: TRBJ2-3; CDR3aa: CASSLTAGFTDTQYF; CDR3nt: TGTGCCAGCAGCTTAACGGCGGGGTTCACAGATACGCAGTATTTT
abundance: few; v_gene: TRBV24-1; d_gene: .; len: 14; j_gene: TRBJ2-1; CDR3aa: CATSAYGHNDEQFF; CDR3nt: TGTGCCACCAGTGCCTACGGGCACAACGATGAGCAGTTCTTC
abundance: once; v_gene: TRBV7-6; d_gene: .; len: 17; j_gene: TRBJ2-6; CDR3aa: CASSHGVGHSGANVLTF; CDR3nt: TGTGCCAGCAGCCACGGTGTTGGGCACTCTGGGGCCAACGTCCTGACTTTC
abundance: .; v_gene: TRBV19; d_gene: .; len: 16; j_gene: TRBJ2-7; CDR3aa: CASSSRHRESSYEQYF; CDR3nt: TGTGCCAGTAGTTCCCGACATAGGGAAAGCTCCTACGAGCAGTACTTC
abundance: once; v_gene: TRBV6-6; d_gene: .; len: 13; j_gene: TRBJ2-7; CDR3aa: CASTQGSAYEQYF; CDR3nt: TGTGCCAGCACCCAAGGGAGTGCCTACGAGCAGTACTTC
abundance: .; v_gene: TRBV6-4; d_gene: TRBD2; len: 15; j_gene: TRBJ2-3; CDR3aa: CASSEDGGATDTQYF; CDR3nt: TGTGCCAGCAGTGAAGACGGGGGGGCCACAGATACGCAGTATTTT
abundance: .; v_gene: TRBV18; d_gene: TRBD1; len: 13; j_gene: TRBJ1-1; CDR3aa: CASSGTVNTEAFF; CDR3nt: TGTGCCAGCTCCGGGACAGTTAACACTGAAGCTTTCTTT
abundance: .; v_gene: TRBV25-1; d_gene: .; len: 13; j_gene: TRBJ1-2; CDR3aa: CASSVDSLYGYTF; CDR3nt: TGTGCCAGCAGCGTAGACAGCCTCTATGGCTACACCTTC
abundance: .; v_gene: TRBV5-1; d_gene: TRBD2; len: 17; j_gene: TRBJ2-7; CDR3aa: CASSPDPRAGAPYEQYF; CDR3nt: TGCGCCAGCAGCCCCGACCCCAGAGCGGGGGCCCCCTACGAGCAGTACTTC
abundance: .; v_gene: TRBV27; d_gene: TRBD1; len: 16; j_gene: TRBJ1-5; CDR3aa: CASSRGSFNSNQPQHF; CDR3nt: TGTGCCAGCAGCAGGGGGAGCTTTAATAGCAATCAGCCCCAGCATTTT
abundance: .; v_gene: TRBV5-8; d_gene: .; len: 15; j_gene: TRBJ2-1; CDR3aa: CASSLSSSVHNEQFF; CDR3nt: TGTGCCAGCAGCTTGAGTAGTAGTGTGCACAATGAGCAGTTCTTC
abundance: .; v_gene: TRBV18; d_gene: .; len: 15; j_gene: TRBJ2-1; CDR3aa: CASSPGNQGSNEQFF; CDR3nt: TGTGCCAGCTCCCCCGGAAACCAGGGTTCCAATGAGCAGTTCTTC
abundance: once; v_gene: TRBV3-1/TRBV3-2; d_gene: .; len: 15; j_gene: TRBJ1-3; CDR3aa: CASSPTGTSGNTIYF; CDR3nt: TGTGCCAGCAGCCCCACAGGAACCTCGGGGAACACCATATATTTT
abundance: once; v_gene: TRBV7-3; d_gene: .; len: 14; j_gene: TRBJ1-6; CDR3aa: CASQGGQPNSPLHF; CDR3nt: TGTGCCAGCCAGGGCGGACAGCCAAATTCACCCCTCCACTTT
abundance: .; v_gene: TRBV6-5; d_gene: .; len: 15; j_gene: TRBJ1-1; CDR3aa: CASRNWDYQNTEAFF; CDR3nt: TGTGCCAGCAGGAACTGGGACTACCAGAACACTGAAGCTTTCTTT
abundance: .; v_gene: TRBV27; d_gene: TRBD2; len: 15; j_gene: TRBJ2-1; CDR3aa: CASRGLAGGYNEQFF; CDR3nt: TGTGCCAGCAGGGGTCTAGCGGGAGGGTACAATGAGCAGTTCTTC
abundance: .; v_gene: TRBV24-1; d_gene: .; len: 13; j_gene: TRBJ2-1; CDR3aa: CATSDLRAGEQFF; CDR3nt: TGTGCCACCAGTGATTTAAGGGCCGGTGAGCAGTTCTTC
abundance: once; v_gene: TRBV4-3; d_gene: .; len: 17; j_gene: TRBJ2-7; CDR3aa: CASSQDRATAYSDEQYF; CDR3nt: TGCGCCAGCAGCCAAGATCGTGCGACAGCTTATTCCGACGAGCAGTACTTC